A single T cell receptor (beta chain) is shown here with its context. This sample is part of a study of OX40 agonist ivuxolimab in advanced cancers. Study-wide background: Patient treatment consisted of intravenous ivuxolimab administration every 2 weeks at 0.01 to 10 mg/kg. The mean age was roughly 60 years, ranging from about 20 to 85, with 65% to 90% of participants male.

V lost 5 bases and J lost 1, with 14 bases in between. This CDR3 comprises 16 residues. The germline gives CDR1 MNHEY, CDR2 SMNVEV (reference sequence). Method: immunoSEQ multiplex PCR; TCRdb's copy keeps in-frame clones and lacks some. The sample records approximately 19,000 clones, 80% to 90% being singletons. This clonotype was obtained from an adult with an advanced solid tumor such as melanoma, head and neck, liver or kidney cancer. The J gene is TRBJ2-2, the V gene TRBV27, with a tentative D call TRBD2 (6 bases). Sequences were derived from CD4+ or CD8+ T cells sorted from blood, sampled in a trial of the OX40 agonist ivuxolimab. CDR3 bases: TGTGCCAGCAGTCCCGCGGAGCGGGTGAACACCGGGGAGCTGTTTTTT. Protein: CASSPAERVNTGELFF.